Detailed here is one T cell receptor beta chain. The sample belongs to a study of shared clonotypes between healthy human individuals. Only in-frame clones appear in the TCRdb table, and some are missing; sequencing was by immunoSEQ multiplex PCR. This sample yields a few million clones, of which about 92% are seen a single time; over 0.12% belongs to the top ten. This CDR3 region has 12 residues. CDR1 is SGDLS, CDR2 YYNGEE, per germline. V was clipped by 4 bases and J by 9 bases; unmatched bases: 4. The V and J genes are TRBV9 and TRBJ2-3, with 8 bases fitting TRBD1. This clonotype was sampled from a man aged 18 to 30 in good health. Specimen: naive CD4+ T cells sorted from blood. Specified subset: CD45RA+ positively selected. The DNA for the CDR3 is TGTGCCAGCAGCAAAGACAGGGGAACGCAGTATTTT. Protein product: CASSKDRGTQYF.